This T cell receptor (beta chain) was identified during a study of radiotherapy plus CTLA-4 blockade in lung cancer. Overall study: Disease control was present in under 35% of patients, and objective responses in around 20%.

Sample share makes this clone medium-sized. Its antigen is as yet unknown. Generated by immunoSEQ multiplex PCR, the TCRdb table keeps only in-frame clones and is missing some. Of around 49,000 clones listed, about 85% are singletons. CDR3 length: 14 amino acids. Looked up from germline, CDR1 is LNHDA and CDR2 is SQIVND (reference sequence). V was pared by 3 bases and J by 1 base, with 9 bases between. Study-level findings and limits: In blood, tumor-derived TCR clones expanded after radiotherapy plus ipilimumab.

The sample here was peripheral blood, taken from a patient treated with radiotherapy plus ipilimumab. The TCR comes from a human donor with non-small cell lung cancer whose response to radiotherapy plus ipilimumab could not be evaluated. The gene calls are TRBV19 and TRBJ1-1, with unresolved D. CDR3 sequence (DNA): TGTGCCAGTAGTATCCCCGCAGGGAACACTGAAGCTTTCTTT. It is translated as CASSIPAGNTEAFF.